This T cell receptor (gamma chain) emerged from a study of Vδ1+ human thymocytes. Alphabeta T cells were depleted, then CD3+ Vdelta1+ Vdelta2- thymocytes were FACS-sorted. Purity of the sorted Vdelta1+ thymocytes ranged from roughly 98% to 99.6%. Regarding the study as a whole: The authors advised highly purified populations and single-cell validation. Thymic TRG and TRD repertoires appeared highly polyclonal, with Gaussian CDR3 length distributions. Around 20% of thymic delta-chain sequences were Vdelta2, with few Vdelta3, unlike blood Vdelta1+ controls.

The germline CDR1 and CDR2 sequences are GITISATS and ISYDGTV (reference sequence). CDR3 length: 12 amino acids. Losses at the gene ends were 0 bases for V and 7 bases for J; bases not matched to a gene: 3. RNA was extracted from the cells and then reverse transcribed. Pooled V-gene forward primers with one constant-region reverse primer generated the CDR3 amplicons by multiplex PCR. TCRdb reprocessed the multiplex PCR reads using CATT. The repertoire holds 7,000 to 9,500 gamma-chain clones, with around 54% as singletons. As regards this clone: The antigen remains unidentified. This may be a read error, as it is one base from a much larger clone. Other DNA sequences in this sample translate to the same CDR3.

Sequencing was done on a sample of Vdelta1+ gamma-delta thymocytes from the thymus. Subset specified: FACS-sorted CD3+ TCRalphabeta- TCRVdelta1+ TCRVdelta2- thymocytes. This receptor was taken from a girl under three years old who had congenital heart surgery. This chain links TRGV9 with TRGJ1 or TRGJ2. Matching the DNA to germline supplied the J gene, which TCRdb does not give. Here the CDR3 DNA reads TGTGCCTTGTGGGAGGTGGAATATAAGAAACTCTTT. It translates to CALWEVEYKKLF.